A single sample gave rise to the 2 T cell receptor beta chains below, sequenced in a study of radiotherapy plus CTLA-4 blockade in lung cancer. TCRdb's copy holds only in-frame clones and misses some; the assay was immunoSEQ multiplex PCR. The table includes about 77,000 clones, 70% to 80% detected once. The source was peripheral blood, collected from a patient treated with radiotherapy plus ipilimumab. These TCRs come from a human donor with non-small cell lung cancer whose response to radiotherapy plus ipilimumab could not be evaluated.

The gene calls are TRBV30 and TRBJ2-1, with D possibly TRBD2 on 5 matching bases. With 1 base removed from V and 0 bases from J, the gap between germline ends came to 13 bases. CDR1 and CDR2 from the germline V gene are GTSNPN and SVGIG (reference sequence). CDR3 length: 16 residues. The CDR3 spells CAWSAADYSSYNEQFF. CDR3 DNA sequence: TGTGCCTGGAGTGCAGCTGACTACAGCTCCTACAATGAGCAGTTCTTC.

J is TRBJ1-6 and V is TRBV6-5; 9 nucleotides align to TRBD1. In germline, CDR1 is MNHEY, CDR2 SVGAGI. The CDR3 contains 16 residues. Trimming removed 0 bases from V and 7 bases from J; junction bases left unmatched: 4. CDR3 in DNA: TGTGCCAGCAGTTACTCCCCGGACAGGGGAAATTCACCCCTCCACTTT. Translated, it gives CASSYSPDRGNSPLHF.